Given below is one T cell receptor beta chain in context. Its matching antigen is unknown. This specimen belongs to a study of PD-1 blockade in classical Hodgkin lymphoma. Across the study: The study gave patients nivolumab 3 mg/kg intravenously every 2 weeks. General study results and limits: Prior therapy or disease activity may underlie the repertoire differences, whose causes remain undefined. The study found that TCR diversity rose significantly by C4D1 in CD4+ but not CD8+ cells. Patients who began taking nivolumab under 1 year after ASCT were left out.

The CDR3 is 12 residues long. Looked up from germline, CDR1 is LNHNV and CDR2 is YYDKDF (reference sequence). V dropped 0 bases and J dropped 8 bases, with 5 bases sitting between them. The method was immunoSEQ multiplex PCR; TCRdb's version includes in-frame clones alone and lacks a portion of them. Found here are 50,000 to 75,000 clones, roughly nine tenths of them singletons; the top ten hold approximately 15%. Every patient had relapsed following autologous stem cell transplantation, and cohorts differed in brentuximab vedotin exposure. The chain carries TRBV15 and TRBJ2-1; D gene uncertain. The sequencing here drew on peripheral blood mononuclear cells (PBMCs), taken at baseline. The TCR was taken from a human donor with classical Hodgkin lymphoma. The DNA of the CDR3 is TGTGCCACCAGCAGAGAAGGGTATGAGCAGTTCTTC. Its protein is CATSREGYEQFF.